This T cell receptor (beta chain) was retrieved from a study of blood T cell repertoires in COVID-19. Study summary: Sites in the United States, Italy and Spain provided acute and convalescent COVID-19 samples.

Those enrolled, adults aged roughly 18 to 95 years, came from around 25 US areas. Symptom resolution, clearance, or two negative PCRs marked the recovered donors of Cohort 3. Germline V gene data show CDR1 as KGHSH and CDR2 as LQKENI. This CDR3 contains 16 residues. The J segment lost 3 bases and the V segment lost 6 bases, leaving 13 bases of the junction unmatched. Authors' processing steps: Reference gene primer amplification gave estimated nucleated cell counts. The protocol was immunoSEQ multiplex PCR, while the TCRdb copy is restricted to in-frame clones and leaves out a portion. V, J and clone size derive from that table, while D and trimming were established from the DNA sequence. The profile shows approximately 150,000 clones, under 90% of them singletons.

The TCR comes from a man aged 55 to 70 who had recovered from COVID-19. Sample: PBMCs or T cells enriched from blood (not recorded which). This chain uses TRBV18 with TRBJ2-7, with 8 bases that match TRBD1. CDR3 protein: CASSRQTLDRDYEQYF. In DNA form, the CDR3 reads TGTGCCAGCTCGCGCCAAACCCTGGACAGGGACTACGAGCAGTACTTC.